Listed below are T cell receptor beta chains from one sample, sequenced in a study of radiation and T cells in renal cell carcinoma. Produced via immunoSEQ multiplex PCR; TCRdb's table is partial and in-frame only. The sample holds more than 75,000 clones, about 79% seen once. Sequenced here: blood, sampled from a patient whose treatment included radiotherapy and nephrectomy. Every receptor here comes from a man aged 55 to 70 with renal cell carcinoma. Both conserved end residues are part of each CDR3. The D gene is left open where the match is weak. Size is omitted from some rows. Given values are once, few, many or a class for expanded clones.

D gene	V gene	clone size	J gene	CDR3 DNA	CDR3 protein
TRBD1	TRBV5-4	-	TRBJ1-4	TGTGCCAGCAGCCAGGCAGGGGGGACAACTAATGAAAAACTGTTTTTT	CASSQAGGTTNEKLFF
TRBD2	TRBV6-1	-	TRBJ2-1	TGTGCCAGCAGTGAAGAGGCGGGAGGCATCTACAATGAGCAGTTCTTC	CASSEEAGGIYNEQFF
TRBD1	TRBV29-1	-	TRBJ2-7	TGCAGCGTCCGTCCCGGGACAGGGAATCACGAGCAGTACTTC	CSVRPGTGNHEQYF
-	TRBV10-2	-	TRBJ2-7	TGCGCCAGCAGTGAAGAGGACTACGAGCAGTACTTC	CASSEEDYEQYF
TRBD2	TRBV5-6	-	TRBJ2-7	TGTGCCAGCAGCCCCGGTCGGACTAGAGTACACGAGCAGTACTTC	CASSPGRTRVHEQYF
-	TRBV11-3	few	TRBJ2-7	TGTGCCAGCAGCGGGGGGACCGGAGAATTCGACGAGCAGTACTTC	CASSGGTGEFDEQYF
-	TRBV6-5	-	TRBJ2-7	TGTGCCAGCAGTCCCGGCTGGTTGGGGGGACACGAGCAGTACTTC	CASSPGWLGGHEQYF
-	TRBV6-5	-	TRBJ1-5	TGTGCCAGCAGTTACTCGAAATTAGGTCAGCCCCAGCATTTT	CASSYSKLGQPQHF
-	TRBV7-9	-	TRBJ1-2	TGTGCCAGCACTTCTATGGGCAACTATGGCTACACCTTC	CASTSMGNYGYTF
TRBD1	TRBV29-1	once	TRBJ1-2	TGCAGCGCGGACAGGGGGGAGAACGGCTACACCTTC	CSADRGENGYTF
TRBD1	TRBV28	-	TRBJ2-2	TGTGCCAGTTTAACAGGGGACACCGGGGAGCTGTTTTTT	CASLTGDTGELFF
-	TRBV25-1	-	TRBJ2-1	TGTGCCAGCAGTGGCCTTGAGCAGTTCTTC	CASSGLEQFF
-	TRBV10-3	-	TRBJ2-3	TGTGCCATCAGTGAGAAACGGGGAGGTACGCAGTATTTT	CAISEKRGGTQYF
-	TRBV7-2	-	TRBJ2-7	TGTGCCAGCAGCTTATCTGCGGGTGGGGACTCCTACGAGCAGTACTTC	CASSLSAGGDSYEQYF
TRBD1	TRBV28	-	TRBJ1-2	TGTGCCAGCAGTTCCCCCCTCCGACAGGGAACCTATGGCTACACCTTC	CASSSPLRQGTYGYTF
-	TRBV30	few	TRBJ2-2	TGTGCCTGGAGTGTATACTACACCGGGGAGCTGTTTTTT	CAWSVYYTGELFF
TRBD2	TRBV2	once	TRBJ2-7	TGTGCCAGCGGGATTGAGCGGGGCTCCTACGAGCAGTACTTC	CASGIERGSYEQYF
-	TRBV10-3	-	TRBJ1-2	TGTGCCATCAGCGTCGGGGGCCTACCCTCTAATAACTATGGCTACACCTTC	CAISVGGLPSNNYGYTF
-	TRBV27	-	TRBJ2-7	TGTGCCAGCAGTTTGCGTCAGTTCGGACAGGGTTGGGCTAGCGGCTCCTACGAGCAGTACTTC	CASSLRQFGQGWASGSYEQYF
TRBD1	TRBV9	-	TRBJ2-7	TGTGCCAGCAGCTCAGCCCCGGGACAGGTAACCTACGAGCAGTACTTC	CASSSAPGQVTYEQYF
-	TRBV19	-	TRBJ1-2	TGTGCCAGTAGTATCGGGGGGCCCTATGGCTACACCTTC	CASSIGGPYGYTF
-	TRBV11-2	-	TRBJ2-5	-	CASSFRGRDQETQYF
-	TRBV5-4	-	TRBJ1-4	TGTGCCAGCAGCTTGGGCGCGGGGATTGGTGAAAAACTGTTTTTT	CASSLGAGIGEKLFF
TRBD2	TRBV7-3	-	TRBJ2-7	TGTGCCAGCAGCTTAAGGGGCGGGAGGGACTACGAGCAGTACTTC	CASSLRGGRDYEQYF
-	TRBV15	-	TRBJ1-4	TGTGCCACCAGGCTCCCAGACAGCGGCCTAGGGGAAAAACTGTTTTTT	CATRLPDSGLGEKLFF
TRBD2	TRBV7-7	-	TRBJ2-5	TGTGCCAGCAGCCCCGGCGGCGGGAGGGCCCAAGAGACCCAGTACTTC	CASSPGGGRAQETQYF
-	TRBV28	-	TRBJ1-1	TGTGCCAGCAGCCCCCCCGGGGATTCCTCTGAAGCTTTCTTT	CASSPPGDSSEAFF
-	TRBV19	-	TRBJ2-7	TGTGCCAGTAGTATCCGGAGTCCTCCGGGAAGTTCCGAGCAGTACTTC	CASSIRSPPGSSEQYF
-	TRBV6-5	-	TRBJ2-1	TGTGCCAGCAGGTTAGGGGTAGGGTCCTACAATGAGCAGTTCTTC	CASRLGVGSYNEQFF
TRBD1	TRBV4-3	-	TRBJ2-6	TGCGCCAGCAGCCAAGATCATCATCCGACAGGGGCCGCTGGGGCCAACGTCCTGACTTTC	CASSQDHHPTGAAGANVLTF
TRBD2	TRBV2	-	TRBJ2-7	TGTGCCAGCAGTGAAGTCCTGCGGGAGCAGTCCCGATACTCCTACGAGCAGTACTTC	CASSEVLREQSRYSYEQYF
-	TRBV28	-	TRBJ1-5	TGTGCCAGCAGTGAATTAGGGGGGGCCCCGCCCCAGCATTTT	CASSELGGAPPQHF
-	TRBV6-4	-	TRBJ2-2	TGTGCCAGCAGTGACGGGAACACCGGGGAGCTGTTTTTT	CASSDGNTGELFF